Sequencing of this T cell receptor (beta chain) was carried out in a study of blood T cell repertoires in COVID-19. Only in-frame clones appear in the TCRdb table, and some are missing; sequencing was by immunoSEQ multiplex PCR. The sample lists about 66,000 clones; around 84% were seen once. In germline, CDR1 is SNHLY, CDR2 FYNNEI. J gave up 5 bases and V 3 bases, and 6 bases lay outside the gene matches. The CDR3 contains 15 residues. The V and J genes are TRBV2 and TRBJ2-1; 8 bases are shared with TRBD2. The TCR sequence derives from a man aged 50 to 59 with active COVID-19. The sequencing sample was made of peripheral blood. Here the CDR3 reads CASSDWVLADNEQFF. CDR3 in DNA: TGTGCCAGCAGTGACTGGGTACTAGCGGACAATGAGCAGTTCTTC.